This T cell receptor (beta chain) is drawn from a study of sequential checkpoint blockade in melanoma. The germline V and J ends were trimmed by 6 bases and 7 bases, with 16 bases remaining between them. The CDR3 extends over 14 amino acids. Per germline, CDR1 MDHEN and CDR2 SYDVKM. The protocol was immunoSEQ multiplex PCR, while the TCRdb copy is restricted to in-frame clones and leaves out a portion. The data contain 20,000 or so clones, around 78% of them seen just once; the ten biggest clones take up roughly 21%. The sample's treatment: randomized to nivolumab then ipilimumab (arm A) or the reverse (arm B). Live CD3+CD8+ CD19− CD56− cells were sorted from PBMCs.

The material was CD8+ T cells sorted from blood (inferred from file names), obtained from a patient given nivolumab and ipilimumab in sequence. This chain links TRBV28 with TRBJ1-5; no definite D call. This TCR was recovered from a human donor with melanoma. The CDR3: CASSPKGRKQPQHF. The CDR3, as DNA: TGTGCCAGCAGCCCTAAAGGGAGGAAACAGCCCCAGCATTTT. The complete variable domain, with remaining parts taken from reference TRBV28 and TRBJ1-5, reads DVKVTQSSRYLVKRTGEKVFLECVQDMDHENMFWYRQDPGLGLRLIYFSYDVKMKEKGDIPEGYSVSREKKERFSLILESASTNQTSMYLCASSPKGRKQPQHFGDGTRLSIL.